The 8 T cell receptor beta chains presented below share a single source sample, sequenced in a study of OX40 agonist ivuxolimab in advanced cancers. The table came from immunoSEQ multiplex PCR; TCRdb's copy has only in-frame clones and leaves some out. The table records some 19,000 clones, 68% of them present only once. The starting material was CD4+ or CD8+ T cells sorted from blood, obtained in a trial of the OX40 agonist ivuxolimab. These receptors all stem from an adult with an advanced solid tumor such as melanoma, head and neck, liver or kidney cancer.

V gene TRBV6-6 combines with J gene TRBJ2-5; TRBD1 or TRBD2 may be the D gene (6 bases each). This CDR3 is built from 14 residues. From germline, CDR1 is MNHNY and CDR2 SVGAGI (reference sequence). With 2 bases removed from V and 2 bases from J, the gap between germline ends came to 9 bases. The CDR3 DNA reads as TGTGCCAGCAGTTACAGGGGGGCTCAAGAGACCCAGTACTTC. Its protein product is CASSYRGAQETQYF.

The genes are TRBV28 and TRBJ2-1; D is uncertain. V shed 2 bases and J shed 7 bases, with 18 bases lying between them. The CDR3 extends over 16 amino acids. Germline loops: CDR1 MDHEN, CDR2 SYDVKM. CDR3 residues: CASSLRTLYPTNEQFF. Here the CDR3 DNA reads TGTGCCAGCAGTTTACGAACATTGTACCCTACAAATGAGCAGTTCTTC.

This clone is labeled medium-sized. This sample also contains other DNA sequences that code for the same CDR3. The V gene is TRBV6-5, the J gene TRBJ1-4, with D unresolved. The germline V and J ends were trimmed by 2 bases and 10 bases, with 11 bases remaining between them. The CDR3 runs to 13 residues. CDR1 and CDR2 from the germline V gene are MNHEY and SVGAGI. This CDR3 is CASSYGLEGKLFF. CDR3 nucleotide sequence: TGTGCCAGCAGTTACGGTCTGGAGGGAAAACTGTTTTTT.

This chain uses TRBV19 with TRBJ2-2; D not certain. Germline CDR1 reads LNHDA; CDR2 reads SQIVND (reference sequence). The CDR3 is 12 amino acids. V shed 5 bases and J shed 8 bases, with 9 bases lying between them. The CDR3 spells CASSLIGGELFF. The CDR3, as DNA: TGTGCCAGTAGTCTGATTGGAGGGGAGCTGTTTTTT.

V is TRBV7-9 and J is TRBJ2-5, with 7 positions matching TRBD1. Germline assignment: CDR1 SEHNR and CDR2 FQNEAQ (reference sequence). The CDR3 runs 15 residues. The V gene end was trimmed by 4 bases and the J gene end by 11 bases; junction bases not matched to a gene: 16. The CDR3 protein is CASSSNRDSLLEQYF. CDR3 bases: TGTGCCAGCAGCTCAAACCGGGACAGCCTCTTGGAGCAGTACTTC.

The rearrangement links TRBV2 to TRBJ2-7, with 7 bases lining up with TRBD1. The CDR3 is 13 residues long. V lost 5 bases and J lost 3; bases outside the gene matches: 4. Germline V gene data show CDR1 as SNHLY and CDR2 as FYNNEI. The CDR3: CASSYAGGYEQYF. The CDR3 DNA is TGTGCCAGCAGTTACGCAGGGGGCTACGAGCAGTACTTC.

This chain connects TRBV27 to TRBJ2-7; tentative D call: TRBD2 (7 bases). In germline, CDR1 is MNHEY, CDR2 SMNVEV (reference sequence). V lost 6 bases and J lost 3, with 21 bases in between. This CDR3 comprises 16 residues. CDR3 residues: CASRPWGAGAGYEQYF. The CDR3 coding sequence is TGTGCCAGCAGGCCCTGGGGGGCGGGGGCTGGCTACGAGCAGTACTTC.

The rearrangement uses TRBV7-6 and TRBJ2-5; 7 bases are shared with TRBD2. CDR1 and CDR2 from the germline V gene are SGHVS and FNYEAQ. J lost 5 bases, V lost 2 bases, and 8 bases had no gene match. There are 15 residues in the CDR3. The CDR3: CASSLSRLAVETQYF. In DNA, the CDR3 is TGTGCCAGCAGCTTAAGCCGACTAGCAGTCGAGACCCAGTACTTC.